The table lists the clone carrying this T cell receptor (beta chain) with a few counts. From germline, CDR1 is SGHNT and CDR2 YYREEE (reference sequence). Trimming stripped 0 bases from V and 3 bases from J, with 9 bases between. This CDR3 has 14 amino acids. The data derive from a study of blood T cell repertoires in COVID-19. Study at large: The United States, Italy and Spain supplied acute and convalescent COVID-19 samples. Sources were T cells, B-cell-depleted T cells, or PBMCs; the material itself was cDNA or gDNA.

In the original processing: Researchers report that nucleated cell counts were estimated from reference gene primer amplification. Assay: immunoSEQ multiplex PCR; the TCRdb copy retains only in-frame clones and omits some. That table supplies the V and J calls and clone size; D and trimming were determined from the DNA. Among roughly 53,000 clones listed, roughly 77% were seen once. The receptor comes from a man in his sixties or seventies with active or convalescent COVID-19. The V gene is TRBV5-4, the J gene TRBJ1-1, with D possibly being TRBD1 (5 bases). Material: peripheral blood. The CDR3 nucleotides are TGTGCCAGCAGCTTGGGCAGGGTATACACTGAAGCTTTCTTT. Its translation: CASSLGRVYTEAFF. The full variable domain, its missing parts supplied by reference TRBV5-4 and TRBJ1-1, is ETGVTQSPTHLIKTRGQQVTLRCSSQSGHNTVSWYQQALGQGPQFIFQYYREEENGRGNFPPRFSGLQFPNYSSELNVNALELDDSALYLCASSLGRVYTEAFFGQGTRLTVV.